This T cell receptor beta chain was identified during a study of CD8 T cells in Susac syndrome. The CDR3 totals 12 residues. The V end was cut by 11 bases, the J end by 3 bases, with 10 bases between. From germline, CDR1 is SNHLY and CDR2 FYNNEI. With random hexamers, roughly 0.45 to 1 ug RNA was reverse transcribed. Amplification of TCR beta CDR3 spanned 54 Vbeta and 13 Jbeta via immunoSEQ multiplex PCR. From the immunoSEQ multiplex PCR reads, TCRdb called clonotypes with MiXCR, one entry per CDR3 protein. The table lists roughly 120,000 distinct CDR3 sequences, approximately 95% of them singletons, with around 0.3% in the top ten. CD8+ and CD4+ T cells from blood underwent TCR beta sequencing, which was carried out in a high-throughput format. Negative isolation yielded CD4+ and CD8+ T cells, and FACS enriched TEMRA cells.

V usage is TRBV2 and J usage is TRBJ1-4; TRBD1 might be the D (5 bases). This clonotype was obtained from a human donor with multiple sclerosis. Specimen: CD8+ T cells from PBMCs. CDR3 amino acids: CALGDPNEKLFF. The CDR3 bases are TGTGCCCTTGGGGACCCTAATGAAAAACTGTTTTTT.